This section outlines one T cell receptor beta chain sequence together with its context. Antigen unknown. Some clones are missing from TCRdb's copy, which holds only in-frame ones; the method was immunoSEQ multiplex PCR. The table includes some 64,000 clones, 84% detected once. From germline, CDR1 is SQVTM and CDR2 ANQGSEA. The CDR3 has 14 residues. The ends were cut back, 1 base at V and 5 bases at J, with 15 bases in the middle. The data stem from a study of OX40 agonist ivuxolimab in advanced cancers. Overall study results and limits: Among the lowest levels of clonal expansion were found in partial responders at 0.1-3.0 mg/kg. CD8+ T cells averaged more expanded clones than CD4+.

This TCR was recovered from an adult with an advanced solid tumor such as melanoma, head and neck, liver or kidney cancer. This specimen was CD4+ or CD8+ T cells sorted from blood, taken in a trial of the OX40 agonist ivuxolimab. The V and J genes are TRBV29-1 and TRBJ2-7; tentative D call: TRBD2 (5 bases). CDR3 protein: CSVEVYGDIHEQYF. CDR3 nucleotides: TGCAGCGTTGAAGTTTACGGGGATATACACGAGCAGTACTTC.